This TCR beta chain originates from a study of T-cell memory formation after mild COVID-19. Findings and caveats of the study: Clones contracting over day 15 to 85 were CD4/CD8 balanced, with later expanders leaning CD4+. Memory cells collected pre-infection included some clones that later responded, suggesting cross-reactive memory joined. Mainly CM and EM harbored the contracting CD4+ clones; mainly EMRA harbored the CD8+ ones.

This clonotype was observed a single time. Its antigen is not identified. 5'RACE primed from the constant segment yielded TCR alpha and TCR beta cDNA libraries bearing sample barcodes and UMIs. TCRdb reprocessed the 5' RACE reads with MiXCR, giving one entry per CDR3 protein. Of about 560,000 distinct CDR3 sequences detected, about 20% appear once; the ten largest clones hold 7.5% to 9.5%. The CDR3 sequence is 10 residues long. Between the trimmed V and J ends, which lost 8 bases and 8 bases, there was a span of 7 bases. Per the germline V gene, CDR1 is MDHEN and CDR2 is SYDVKM. J is TRBJ2-1 and V is TRBV28; D gene ambiguous. The sample was PBMCs or a T cell subset sorted from them (not recorded which). This TCR derives from an adult woman who had mild COVID-19 (a few samples of this study predate the infection). Cell type and time point are not known. In nucleotides, the CDR3 is TGTGCCAGCGGGATAGATGAGCAGTTCTTC. Its protein is CASGIDEQFF.